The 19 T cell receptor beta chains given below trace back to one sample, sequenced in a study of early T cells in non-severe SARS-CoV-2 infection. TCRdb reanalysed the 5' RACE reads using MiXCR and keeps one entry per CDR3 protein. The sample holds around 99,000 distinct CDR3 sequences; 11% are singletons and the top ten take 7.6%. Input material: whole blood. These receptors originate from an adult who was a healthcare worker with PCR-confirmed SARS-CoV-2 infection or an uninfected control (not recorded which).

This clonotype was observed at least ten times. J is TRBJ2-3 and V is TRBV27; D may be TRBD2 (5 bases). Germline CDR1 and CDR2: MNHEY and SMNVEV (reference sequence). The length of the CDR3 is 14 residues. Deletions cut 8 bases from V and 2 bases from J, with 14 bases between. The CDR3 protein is CASWRRAYTDTQYF. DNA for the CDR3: TGTGCCAGCTGGAGGCGCGCTTACACAGATACGCAGTATTTT.

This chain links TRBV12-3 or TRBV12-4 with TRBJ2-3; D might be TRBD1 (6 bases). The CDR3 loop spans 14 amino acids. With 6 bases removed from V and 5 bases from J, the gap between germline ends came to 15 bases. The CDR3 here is CASRLQGSGDTQYF. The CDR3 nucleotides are TGTGCCAGCAGGTTACAGGGATCGGGAGATACGCAGTATTTT.

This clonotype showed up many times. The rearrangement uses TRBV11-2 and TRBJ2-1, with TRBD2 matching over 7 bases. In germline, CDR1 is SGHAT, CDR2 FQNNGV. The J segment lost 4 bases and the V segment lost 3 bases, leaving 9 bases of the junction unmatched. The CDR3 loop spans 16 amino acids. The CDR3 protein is CASSFGSSGDYNEQFF. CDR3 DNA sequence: TGTGCCAGCAGCTTTGGTTCTAGCGGAGATTACAATGAGCAGTTCTTC.

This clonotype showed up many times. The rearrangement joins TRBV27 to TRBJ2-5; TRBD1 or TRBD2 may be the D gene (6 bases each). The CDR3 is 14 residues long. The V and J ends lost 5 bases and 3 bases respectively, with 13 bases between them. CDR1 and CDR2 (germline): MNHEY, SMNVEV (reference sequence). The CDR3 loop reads CASSPAGHKETQYF. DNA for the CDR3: TGTGCCAGCAGTCCCGCGGGACACAAAGAGACCCAGTACTTC.

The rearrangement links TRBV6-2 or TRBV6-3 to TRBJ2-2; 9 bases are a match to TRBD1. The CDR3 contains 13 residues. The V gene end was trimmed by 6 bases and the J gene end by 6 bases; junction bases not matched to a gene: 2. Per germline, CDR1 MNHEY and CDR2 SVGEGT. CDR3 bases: TGTGCCAGCAGACAGGGGGCCGCCGGGGAGCTGTTTTTT. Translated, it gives CASRQGAAGELFF.

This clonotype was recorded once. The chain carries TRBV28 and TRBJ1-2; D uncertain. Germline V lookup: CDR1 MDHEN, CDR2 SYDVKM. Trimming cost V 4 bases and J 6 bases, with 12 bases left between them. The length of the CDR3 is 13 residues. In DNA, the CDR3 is TGTGCCAGCAGTTCCCACGGCTACGATGGCTACACCTTC. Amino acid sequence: CASSSHGYDGYTF.

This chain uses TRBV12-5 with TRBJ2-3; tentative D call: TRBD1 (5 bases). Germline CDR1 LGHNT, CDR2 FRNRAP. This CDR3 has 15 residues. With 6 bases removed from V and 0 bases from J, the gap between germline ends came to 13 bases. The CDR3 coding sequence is TGTGCTAGTGGACCAGACAGCTCTAGCACAGATACGCAGTATTTT. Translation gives CASGPDSSSTDTQYF.

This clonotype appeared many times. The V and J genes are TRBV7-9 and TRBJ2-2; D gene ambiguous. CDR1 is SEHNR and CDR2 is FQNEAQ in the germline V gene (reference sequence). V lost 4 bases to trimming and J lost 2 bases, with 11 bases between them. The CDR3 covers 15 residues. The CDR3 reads CASSSWTVNTGELFF. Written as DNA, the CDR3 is TGTGCCAGCAGCTCCTGGACGGTCAACACCGGGGAGCTGTTTTTT.

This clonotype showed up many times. This CDR3 reads CASRDSGTSDEQFF. For the CDR3, the DNA is TGTGCCAGCAGGGACTCCGGGACTAGCGATGAGCAGTTCTTC. The chain is built from TRBV6-1 and TRBJ2-1, with 10 nucleotides matching TRBD2. V dropped 6 bases and J dropped 8; count of bases not matched to a gene: 7. This CDR3 is built from 14 residues. Germline V gene lookup returns CDR1 MNHNS and CDR2 SASEGT.

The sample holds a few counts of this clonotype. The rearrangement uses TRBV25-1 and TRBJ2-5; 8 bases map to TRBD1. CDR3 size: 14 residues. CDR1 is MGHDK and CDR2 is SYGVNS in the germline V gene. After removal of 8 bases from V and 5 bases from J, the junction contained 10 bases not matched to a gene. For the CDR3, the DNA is TGTGCCAGCGCGACCCAGGGGGCGGTGGAGACCCAGTACTTC. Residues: CASATQGAVETQYF.

DNA for the CDR3: TGTGCCAGCAGCGACAGACGTCGAAACACCGGGGAGCTGTTTTTT. Amino acids: CASSDRRRNTGELFF. The genes are TRBV28 and TRBJ2-2; TRBD1 might be the D (5 bases). The V gene lost 6 bases and the J gene lost 2 bases, with 13 bases spanning the gap. CDR3 length: 15 residues. Germline V gene data show CDR1 as MDHEN and CDR2 as SYDVKM.

For the CDR3, the DNA is TGTGCCAGCAGTCCCCGGACCCGCTCCGGGGGGGCCAACGTCCTGACTTTC. It specifies CASSPRTRSGGANVLTF. V gene TRBV27 combines with J gene TRBJ2-6; D ambiguous. CDR1 and CDR2 (germline): MNHEY, SMNVEV (reference sequence). The CDR3 is made up of 17 amino acids. V was pared by 5 bases and J by 4 bases, with 18 bases between.

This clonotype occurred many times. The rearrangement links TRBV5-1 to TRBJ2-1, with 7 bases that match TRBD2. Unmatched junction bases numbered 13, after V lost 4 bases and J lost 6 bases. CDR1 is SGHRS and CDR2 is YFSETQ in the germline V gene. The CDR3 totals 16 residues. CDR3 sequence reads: CASSIPTSAKGNEQFF. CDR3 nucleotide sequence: TGCGCCAGCAGCATTCCAACTAGCGCAAAAGGCAATGAGCAGTTCTTC.

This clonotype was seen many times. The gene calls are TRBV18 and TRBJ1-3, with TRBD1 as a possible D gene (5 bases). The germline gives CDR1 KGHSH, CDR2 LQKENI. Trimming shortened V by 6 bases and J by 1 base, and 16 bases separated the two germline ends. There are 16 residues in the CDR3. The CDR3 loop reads CASSNDGGSSGNTIYF. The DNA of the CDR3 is TGTGCCAGCTCTAACGATGGGGGGTCGTCTGGAAACACCATATATTTT.

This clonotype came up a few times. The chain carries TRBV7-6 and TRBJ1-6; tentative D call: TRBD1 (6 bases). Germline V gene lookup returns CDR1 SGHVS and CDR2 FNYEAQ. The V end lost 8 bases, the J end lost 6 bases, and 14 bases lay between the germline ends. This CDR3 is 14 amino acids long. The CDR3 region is CASSEGGVNSPLHF. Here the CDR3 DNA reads TGTGCCAGCTCCGAGGGGGGAGTTAATTCACCCCTCCACTTT.

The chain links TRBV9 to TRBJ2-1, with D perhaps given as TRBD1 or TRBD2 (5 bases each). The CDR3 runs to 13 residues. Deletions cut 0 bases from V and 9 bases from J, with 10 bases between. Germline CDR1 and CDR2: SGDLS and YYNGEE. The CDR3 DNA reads TGTGCCAGCAGCGTAGGGGAGAGGGGTGAGCAGTTCTTC. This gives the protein CASSVGERGEQFF.

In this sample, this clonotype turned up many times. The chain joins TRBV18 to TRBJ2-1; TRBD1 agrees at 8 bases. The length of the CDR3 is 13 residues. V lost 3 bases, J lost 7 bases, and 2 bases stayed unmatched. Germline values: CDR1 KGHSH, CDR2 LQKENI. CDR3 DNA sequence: TGTGCCAGCTCACCGGGACAGGTAAATGAGCAGTTCTTC. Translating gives CASSPGQVNEQFF.

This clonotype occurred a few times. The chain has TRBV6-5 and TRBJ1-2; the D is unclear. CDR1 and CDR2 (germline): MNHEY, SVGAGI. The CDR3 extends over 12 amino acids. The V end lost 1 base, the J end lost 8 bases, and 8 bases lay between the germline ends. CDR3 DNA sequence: TGTGCCAGCAGTTACTGGGGAGCAGGCTACACCTTC. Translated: CASSYWGAGYTF.

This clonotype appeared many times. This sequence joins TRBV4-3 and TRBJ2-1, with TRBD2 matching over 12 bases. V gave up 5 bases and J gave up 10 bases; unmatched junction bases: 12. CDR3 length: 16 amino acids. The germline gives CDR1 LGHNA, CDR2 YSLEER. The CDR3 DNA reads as TGCGCCAGCAGCAAGACCCAACTAGCGGGAGGAGGGGAGCAGTTCTTC. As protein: CASSKTQLAGGGEQFF.